This T cell receptor beta chain was obtained from a study of vaccination and CD4 T cells after COVID-19. Study-wide background: Two doses of either BNT162b2 or mRNA-1273 vaccine went to participants.

As to treatment: 10-day PBMC culture with coronavirus spike peptide pools or control peptides (ViraFEST assay). It was with 9 to 10 IU/ml IL-2 and around 10 ug/ml peptide pools that 1.5 million to 2.5 million PBMCs per well were cultured. Cultures got half-medium changes with IL-2 on days 3 and 7. By frequency in the sample, this clonotype is medium-sized (0.01 to 0.1%). The antigen is unknown. V lost 6 bases and J lost 4; bases outside the gene matches: 5. The CDR3 length is 13 residues. Cultured CD4+ T cell DNA underwent sequencing with the Oncomine TCR Beta short-read assay. TCRdb processed the PCR reads anew with MiXCR; each CDR3 protein has one entry. The sample holds under 20,000 distinct CDR3 sequences, about three fifths seen once.

Sequenced sample: CD4+ T cells from blood, cultured in vitro. The V gene is TRBV12-3 or TRBV12-4, the J gene TRBJ1-2; 7 bases are a match to TRBD1. This sequence originates from a human donor who had recovered from COVID-19. The CDR3 reads CASSRDRTYGYTF. The CDR3 nucleotides are TGTGCCAGCAGCCGGGACAGAACCTATGGCTACACCTTC.